This note documents a single T cell receptor (beta chain) sequence. From germline, CDR1 is MNHEY and CDR2 SMNVEV (reference sequence). The CDR3 runs 13 residues. V lost 3 bases and J lost 12; bases outside the gene matches: 7. This specimen comes from a study of blood T cell repertoires in COVID-19. Overall study: PBMCs, B-cell-depleted T cells, or T cells were the source of the cDNA or gDNA that made up the material.

Authors' analysis steps: Reference gene primers were amplified, and this amplification served to estimate nucleated cell counts. The repertoire was sequenced with immunoSEQ multiplex PCR; TCRdb's copy has only in-frame clones and lacks some. The V and J calls and clone size come from that table; D and trimming were worked out from the DNA. This repertoire shows a few hundred thousand clones, around nine tenths found once; its top ten account for about a tenth. Sequenced: PBMCs or T cells enriched from blood (not recorded which). The receptor was derived from a woman aged 45-65 years who had recovered from COVID-19. This rearrangement joins TRBV27 to TRBJ1-3; TRBD1 matches at 8 bases. In DNA, the CDR3 is TGTGCCAGCAGTTTTACGACAGGGGCTAACATATATTTT. This encodes CASSFTTGANIYF.